The 13 T cell receptor beta chains listed next were all sequenced from one sample in a study of blood T cell repertoires in COVID-19 (dated by TCRdb to the early 2020s). Library creation used the immunoSEQ multiplex PCR assay. The immuneACCESS repertoire file appears here via TCRdb, limited to in-frame rearrangements. These files lack a portion of the clones; in checked studies, under half of the deficit traces to unresolved V genes, and the cause of the others is not known. The sample table shows 300,000 to 400,000 clones, and roughly nine tenths are seen once. About 5% of the sample lies in the top ten. Sequenced material: PBMCs or T cells enriched from blood (not recorded which). The receptors were gathered from a man in his 60s who had recovered from COVID-19.

J is TRBJ2-3 and V is TRBV7-2; 7 bases are a match to TRBD1. The V segment lost 1 base and the J segment 2 bases; nucleotides outside the gene matches: 6. In germline, CDR1 is SGHTA, CDR2 FQGNSA. The CDR3 extends over 16 amino acids. This CDR3 reads CASSLEGTAHTDTQYF. The CDR3 DNA is TGTGCCAGCAGCTTAGAAGGGACAGCTCACACAGATACGCAGTATTTT.

The chain combines TRBV6-4 with TRBJ1-5; D ambiguous. V shed 5 bases and J shed 11 bases, with 16 bases lying between them. This CDR3 is built from 13 residues. Germline V gene sequence: CDR1 MRHNA, CDR2 SNTAGT. The DNA for the CDR3 is TGTGCCAGCAGTTTAGTCATCCCCTTAGCCCAGCATTTT. It yields the protein CASSLVIPLAQHF.

The sample holds one count of this clone. The V and J genes are TRBV6-1 and TRBJ2-3, with 10 positions matching TRBD2. Germline V lookup: CDR1 MNHNS, CDR2 SASEGT. CDR3 length: 17 amino acids. The trim removed 0 bases at V and 4 bases at J, leaving 7 bases unmatched. CDR3 in amino acids: CASSEAWASGSADTQYF. For the CDR3, the DNA is TGTGCCAGCAGTGAAGCGTGGGCTAGCGGGAGTGCAGATACGCAGTATTTT.

The table lists this clone with a count of one. The chain employs TRBV2 and TRBJ2-1, with 9 bases matching TRBD2. Germline V CDR1 and CDR2: SNHLY, FYNNEI. Unmatched junction bases numbered 3, after V lost 5 bases and J lost 7 bases. The CDR3 covers 13 residues. CDR3 DNA: TGTGCCAGCAGTAGCGGGAGGATAAATGAGCAGTTCTTC. The encoded protein is CASSSGRINEQFF.

The chain recombines TRBV5-3 with TRBJ1-6, with D possibly being TRBD1 (5 bases). TRBV5-3 counts as an open reading frame of uncertain function. Trimming shortened V by 4 bases and J by 7 bases, and 15 bases separated the two germline ends. The CDR3 extends over 15 amino acids. The CDR3 here is CARSAGPEPNSPLHF. CDR3 coding DNA: TGTGCCAGAAGCGCGGGACCCGAGCCGAATTCACCCCTCCACTTT.

This rearrangement joins TRBV28 to TRBJ1-5, with D unresolved. The germline V and J ends were trimmed by 4 bases and 5 bases, with 9 bases remaining between them. The CDR3 covers 13 residues. CDR1 is MDHEN, CDR2 SYDVKM, per germline. CDR3 residues: CASSSLFYQPQHF. The CDR3 DNA reads as TGTGCCAGCAGTTCCCTATTTTATCAGCCCCAGCATTTT. Full variable domain (rest looked up from reference TRBV28 and TRBJ1-5): DVKVTQSSRYLVKRTGEKVFLECVQDMDHENMFWYRQDPGLGLRLIYFSYDVKMKEKGDIPEGYSVSREKKERFSLILESASTNQTSMYLCASSSLFYQPQHFGDGTRLSIL.

This clone came up once. The rearrangement joins TRBV2 to TRBJ1-2; 8 bases match TRBD1. With 3 bases clipped from V and 2 bases from J, the junction kept 8 bases outside the gene matches. This CDR3 comprises 16 residues. Per germline, CDR1 SNHLY and CDR2 FYNNEI. CDR3 DNA: TGTGCCAGCAGTGACAGGGGGCGGAGTGGGAACTATGGCTACACCTTC. It encodes CASSDRGRSGNYGYTF.

The chain joins TRBV10-3 to TRBJ1-6; 9 nucleotides line up with TRBD1. The CDR3 is 15 residues long. The germline CDR1 and CDR2 sequences are ENHRY and SYGVKD. Trimming took 5 bases from V and 7 from J; bases not matched to a gene: 6. CDR3 amino acids: CAISTGQGGNSPLHF. In DNA, the CDR3 is TGTGCCATCAGTACGGGACAGGGAGGGAATTCACCCCTCCACTTT.

The gene calls are TRBV2 and TRBJ2-7; TRBD1 agrees at 9 bases. Germline assignment: CDR1 SNHLY and CDR2 FYNNEI. This CDR3 has 12 amino acids. V shed 6 bases and J 7 bases; nucleotides not matched to a gene: 4. CDR3 region: CASSGTGWEQYF. CDR3 sequence (DNA): TGTGCCAGCAGCGGGACAGGGTGGGAGCAGTACTTC.

The chain employs TRBV9 and TRBJ2-5; 7 nucleotides line up with TRBD2. CDR3 length: 17 amino acids. Germline trimming cut 0 bases from V and 1 base from J; bases unmatched to any gene: 9. CDR1 and CDR2 (germline): SGDLS, YYNGEE. This chain's CDR3 is CASSVGMVGGGQETQYF. For the CDR3, the DNA is TGTGCCAGCAGCGTAGGCATGGTTGGGGGGGGCCAAGAGACCCAGTACTTC. Based on the CDR3 plus reference TRBV9 and TRBJ2-5, the full variable domain is DSGVTQTPKHLITATGQRVTLRCSPRSGDLSVYWYQQSLDQGLQFLIQYYNGEERAKGNILERFSAQQFPDLHSELNLSSLELGDSALYFCASSVGMVGGGQETQYFGPGTRLLVL.

The chain recombines TRBV4-1 with TRBJ1-5; D perhaps matches TRBD1 (5 bases). V was trimmed by 1 base and J by 3 bases, leaving 10 bases between them. Germline CDR1 reads MGHRA; CDR2 reads YSYEKL. CDR3 length: 15 amino acids. The CDR3 bases are TGCGCCAGCAGCCAAGGGGGCCAGCACAATCAGCCCCAGCATTTT. As protein: CASSQGGQHNQPQHF.

The rearrangement joins TRBV2 to TRBJ2-3, with 7 bases aligning to TRBD1. Germline V lookup: CDR1 SNHLY, CDR2 FYNNEI. This CDR3 has 15 amino acids. After removal of 5 bases from V and 2 bases from J, the junction contained 7 bases not matched to a gene. CDR3 protein: CASSPTTGNTDTQYF. The CDR3 nucleotides read TGTGCCAGCAGTCCGACGACAGGGAACACAGATACGCAGTATTTT.

This clone was seen a handful of times. CDR3 in amino acids: CASTSGSGSNQPQHF. As DNA, the CDR3 is TGTGCCAGCACTTCAGGGTCGGGTAGCAATCAGCCCCAGCATTTT. The chain combines TRBV2 with TRBJ1-5, with D possibly matching TRBD1 (5 bases). V lost 7 bases, J lost 0 bases, and 13 bases lay in between. The CDR3 runs 15 residues. Germline V gene data show CDR1 as SNHLY and CDR2 as FYNNEI.